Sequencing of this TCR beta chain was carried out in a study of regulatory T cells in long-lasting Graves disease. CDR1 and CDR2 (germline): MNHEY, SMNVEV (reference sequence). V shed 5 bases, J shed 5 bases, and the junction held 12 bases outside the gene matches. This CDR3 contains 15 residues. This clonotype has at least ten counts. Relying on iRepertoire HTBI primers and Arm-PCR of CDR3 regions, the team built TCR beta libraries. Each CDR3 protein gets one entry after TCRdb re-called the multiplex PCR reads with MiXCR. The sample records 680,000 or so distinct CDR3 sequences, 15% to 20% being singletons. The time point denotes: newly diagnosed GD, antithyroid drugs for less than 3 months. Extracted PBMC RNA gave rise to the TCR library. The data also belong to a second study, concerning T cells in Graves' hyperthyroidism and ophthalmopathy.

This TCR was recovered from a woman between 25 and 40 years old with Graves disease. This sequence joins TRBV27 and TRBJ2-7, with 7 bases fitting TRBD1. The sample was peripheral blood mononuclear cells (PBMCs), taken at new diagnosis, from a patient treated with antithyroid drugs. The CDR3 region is CASSPSTGKGHEQYF. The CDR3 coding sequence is TGTGCCAGCAGTCCCTCGACAGGGAAGGGCCACGAGCAGTACTTC.